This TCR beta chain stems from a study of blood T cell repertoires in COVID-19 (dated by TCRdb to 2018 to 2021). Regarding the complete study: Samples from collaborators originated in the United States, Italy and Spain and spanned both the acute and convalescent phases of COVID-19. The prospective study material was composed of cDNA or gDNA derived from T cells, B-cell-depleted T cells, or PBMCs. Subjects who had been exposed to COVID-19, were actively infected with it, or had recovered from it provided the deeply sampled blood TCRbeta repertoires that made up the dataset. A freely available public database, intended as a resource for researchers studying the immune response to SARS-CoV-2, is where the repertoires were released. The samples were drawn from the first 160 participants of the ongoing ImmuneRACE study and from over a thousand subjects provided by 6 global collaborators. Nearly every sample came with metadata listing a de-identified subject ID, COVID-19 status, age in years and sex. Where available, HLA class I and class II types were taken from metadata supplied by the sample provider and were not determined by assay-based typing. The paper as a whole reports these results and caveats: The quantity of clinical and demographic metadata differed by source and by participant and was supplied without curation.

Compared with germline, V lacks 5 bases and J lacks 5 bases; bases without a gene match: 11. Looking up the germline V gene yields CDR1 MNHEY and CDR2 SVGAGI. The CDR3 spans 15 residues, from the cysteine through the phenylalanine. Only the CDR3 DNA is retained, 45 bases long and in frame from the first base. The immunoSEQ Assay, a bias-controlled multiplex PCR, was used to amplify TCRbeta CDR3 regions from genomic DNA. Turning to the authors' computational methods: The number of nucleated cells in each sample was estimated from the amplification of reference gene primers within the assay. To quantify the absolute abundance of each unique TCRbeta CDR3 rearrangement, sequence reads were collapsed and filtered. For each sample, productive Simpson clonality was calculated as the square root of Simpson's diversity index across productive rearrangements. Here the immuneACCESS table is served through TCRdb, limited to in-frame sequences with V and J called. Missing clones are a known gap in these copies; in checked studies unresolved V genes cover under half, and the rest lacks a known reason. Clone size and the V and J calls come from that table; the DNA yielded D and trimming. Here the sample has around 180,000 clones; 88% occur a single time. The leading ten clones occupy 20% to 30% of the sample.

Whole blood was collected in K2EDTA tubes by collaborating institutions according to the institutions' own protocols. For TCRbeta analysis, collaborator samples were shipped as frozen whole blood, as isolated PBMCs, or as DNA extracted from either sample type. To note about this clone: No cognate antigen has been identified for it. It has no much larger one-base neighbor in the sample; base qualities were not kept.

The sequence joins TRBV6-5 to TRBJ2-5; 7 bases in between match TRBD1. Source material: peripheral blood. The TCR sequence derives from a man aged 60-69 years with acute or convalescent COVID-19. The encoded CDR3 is CASSPTGFFSETQYF. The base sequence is TGTGCCAGCAGTCCGACAGGGTTTTTTTCGGAGACCCAGTACTTC.